This T cell receptor beta chain is from a study of blood T cells in healthy people across ages. Across the study: Per two T cells, template switching captured roughly one barcoded beta molecule.

Notes on the study in general: Diversity of TCR beta correlated strongly with naive T cell percentage. When one million T cells were used, diversity estimates were thought to be underestimates. Higher diversity and more naive CD4+ cells were features of long-lived donors, compared to aged donors.

On this clonotype itself: The antigen is not known. This sequence may be a read error, since a much larger clone differs from it by one base.

With a J-beta primer mix and a sample-barcoded 5' primer, a second PCR ran 7 to 11 cycles. Via MiXCR, TCRdb re-called the 5' RACE reads, giving one row per CDR3 protein. Here the sample spans 600,000 to 850,000 distinct CDR3 sequences, roughly 45% being singletons. Germline V lookup: CDR1 DFQATT, CDR2 SNEGSKA (reference sequence). The CDR3 totals 12 residues. The sequenced sample consisted of blood. This chain uses TRBV20-1 with TRBJ2-1; the D gene is possibly TRBD2 (5 bases). This clonotype was obtained from a woman aged 60-75 years in good health. The DNA for the CDR3 is TGCAGGGCTAGCCTCCTATGGAATGAGCAGTTCTTC. This sequence encodes CRASLLWNEQFF.